This T cell receptor beta chain derives from a study of T-cell reconstitution after alpha-beta-depleted transplantation in children. Study-wide results and caveats: Recipient T cells and thymic progenitors that survived were the source of the high TCRbeta diversity seen at day 60 in some patients. Hyperexpanded clones declined; after one year, newly produced T cells mostly supplied diversity. The origin of alpha-beta T cells about two months after transplant was reportedly several hundred expanded graft clones.

This clonotype was recorded a few times. Its target is unknown. During its preparation, the TCRbeta library received unique molecular identifiers. TCRdb reprocessed the PCR reads with MiXCR, giving one entry per CDR3 protein. The table shows 300,000 to 400,000 distinct CDR3 sequences, with about 16% occurring only once. This CDR3 has 15 amino acids. With 0 bases removed from V and 3 bases from J, the gap between germline ends came to 11 bases. From germline, CDR1 is LGHNA and CDR2 YSLEER. The clonotype was recovered from a male patient between 2 and 10 years old who had a stem cell transplant for acute lymphoblastic leukemia, so the T cells may come from the graft donor. Here the sequenced sample was PBMCs, mostly from graft donor cells, taken 360 days after TCRalphabeta/CD19-depleted stem cell transplant. The chain employs TRBV4-3 and TRBJ1-1, with D possibly TRBD1 on 5 matching bases. The CDR3 DNA reads TGCGCCAGCAGCCAAGATCGGACATCCTACACTGAAGCTTTCTTT. This codes for CASSQDRTSYTEAFF.